A single T cell receptor (beta chain) is shown here with its context. This entry comes from a study of blood T cell repertoires in COVID-19. At the level of the study: The United States, Italy and Spain provided the acute and convalescent COVID-19 samples. T cells, B-cell-depleted T cells, or PBMCs provided the cDNA or gDNA that served as material.

Patients from Seattle were sampled longitudinally, starting during active infection. Study processing details: Cell counts per sample came from amplifying reference gene primers. The table came from immunoSEQ multiplex PCR; TCRdb's copy has only in-frame clones and leaves some out. V and J calls plus clone size are reproduced from that table; the DNA served to infer D and trimming. The sample shows hundreds of thousands of clones, approximately 86% of them seen only once. Germline V gene data show CDR1 as MNHEY and CDR2 as SVGAGI. With 8 bases removed from V and 6 bases from J, the gap between germline ends came to 16 bases. The CDR3 runs 13 residues.

What was sequenced was peripheral blood. This TCR was sampled from a woman aged 55-70 years with COVID-19, enrolled during active disease. V usage is TRBV6-5 and J usage is TRBJ2-5; the D gene is possibly TRBD1 (6 bases). CDR3 in amino acids: CASGRQEGQTQYF. DNA of the CDR3: TGTGCCAGCGGCAGACAGGAAGGGCAGACCCAGTACTTC.